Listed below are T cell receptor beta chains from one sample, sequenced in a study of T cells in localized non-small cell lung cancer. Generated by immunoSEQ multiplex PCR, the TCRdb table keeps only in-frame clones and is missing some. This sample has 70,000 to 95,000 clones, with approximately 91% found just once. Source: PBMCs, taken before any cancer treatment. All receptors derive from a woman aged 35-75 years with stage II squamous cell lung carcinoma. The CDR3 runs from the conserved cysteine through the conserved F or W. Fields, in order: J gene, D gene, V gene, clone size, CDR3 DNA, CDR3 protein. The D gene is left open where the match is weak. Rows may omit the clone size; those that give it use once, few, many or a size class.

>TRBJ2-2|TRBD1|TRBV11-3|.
TGTGCCAGCAGCCGTTACCAGGGGGCCGGGGAGCTGTTTTTT
CASSRYQGAGELFF
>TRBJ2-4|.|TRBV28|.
TGTGCCAGCAGTCCCGGGACCCTAGCCAAAAACATTCAGTACTTC
CASSPGTLAKNIQYF
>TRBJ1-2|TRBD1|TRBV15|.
TGTGCCACCAGCGGGGGGACAGGGGCAGGCGGCTACACCTTC
CATSGGTGAGGYTF
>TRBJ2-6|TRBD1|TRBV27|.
TGTGCCAGCAGTTTTCGGTCAACAGGGGGACGTAAGTCTGGGGCCAACGTCCTGACTTTC
CASSFRSTGGRKSGANVLTF
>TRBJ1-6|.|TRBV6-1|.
TGTGCCAGCAGTGGAAGTTTGTGGCAACCCCTCCACTTT
CASSGSLWQPLHF
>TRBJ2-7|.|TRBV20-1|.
TGCAGTGTTCGACCGGGGGCCGAGCAGTACTTC
CSVRPGAEQYF
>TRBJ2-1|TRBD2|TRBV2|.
TGTGCCAGCAGCCGCGGGAGCGATGAGCAGTTCTTC
CASSRGSDEQFF
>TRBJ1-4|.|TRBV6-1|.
TGTGCCAGCTCTCGTCTGGGGACTAATGAAAAACTGTTTTTT
CASSRLGTNEKLFF
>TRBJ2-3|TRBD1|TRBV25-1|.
TGTGCCAGCAGTCCCTGGACAGGGGGCGCGGTCCCGCAGTATTTT
CASSPWTGGAVPQYF
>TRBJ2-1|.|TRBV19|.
TGTGCCAGTAGTATCCGGACTTATCGTGAGCAGTTCTTC
CASSIRTYREQFF
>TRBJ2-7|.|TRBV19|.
TGTGCCAGTAGTCCTGATGGGGGTCGCGAGCAGTACTTC
CASSPDGGREQYF
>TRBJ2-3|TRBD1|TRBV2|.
TGTGCCAGCAGTCCCCAGGGACAGCAAACAGATACGCAGTATTTT
CASSPQGQQTDTQYF
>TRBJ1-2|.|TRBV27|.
TGTGCCAGCAATCTGGAAATGGGCACCTTC
CASNLEMGTF
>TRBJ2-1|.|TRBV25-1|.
TGTGCCAGCAATGGGGGTAGCTCCTACAATGAGCAGTTCTTC
CASNGGSSYNEQFF
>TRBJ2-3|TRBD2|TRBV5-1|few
TGCGCCAGCAGCTTGCCTAGCGGGAGCACAGATACGCAGTATTTT
CASSLPSGSTDTQYF
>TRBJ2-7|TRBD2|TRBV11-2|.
TGTGCCAGCAGCTCCCTAGCGGGAGGAATATACGAGCAGTACTTC
CASSSLAGGIYEQYF
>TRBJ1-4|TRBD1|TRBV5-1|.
TGCGCCAGCAGCAAGGAAGACAGGGGTAATGAAAAACTGTTTTTT
CASSKEDRGNEKLFF
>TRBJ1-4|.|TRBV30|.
TGTGCCTGGAGTGCCCGCAGGAATGTGGTGTTTTTT
CAWSARRNVVFF
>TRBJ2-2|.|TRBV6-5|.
TGTGCCAGCAGTTACTCCGGCCGGACCGGGGAGCTGTTTTTT
CASSYSGRTGELFF
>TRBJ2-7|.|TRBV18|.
TGTGCCAGCTCACCACGGACAGCCTACGAGCAGTACTTC
CASSPRTAYEQYF
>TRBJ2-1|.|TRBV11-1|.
TGTGCCAGCAGCATCAGGGTTGGGTCCTACAATGAGCAGTTCTTC
CASSIRVGSYNEQFF
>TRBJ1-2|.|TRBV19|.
TGTGCCAGTAGTCCCGACCGTGACTATGGCTACACCTTC
CASSPDRDYGYTF
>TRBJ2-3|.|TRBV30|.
TGTGCCTGGTCCGCAGCGAACACAGATACGCAGTATTTT
CAWSAANTDTQYF
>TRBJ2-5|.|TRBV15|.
TGTGCCACCAGCACCGGGGGCCCCGGAACCAACTTC
CATSTGGPGTNF
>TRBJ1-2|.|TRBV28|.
TGTGCCAGCAGCCAACTGATTTCCTATGGCTACACCTTC
CASSQLISYGYTF